This entry lists 20 T cell receptor beta chains sequenced from one sample in a study of radiation and T cells in renal cell carcinoma. Data came from immunoSEQ multiplex PCR; TCRdb stores just in-frame clones and leaves some out. The data contain 100,000 to 150,000 clones, 88% of them singletons. The time point is: blood 2 weeks post-SBRT. Treatment described: 15 Gy SBRT to primary tumor, nephrectomy 4 weeks later. This material consisted of blood, taken from a patient whose treatment included radiotherapy and nephrectomy. All receptors come from a woman aged 70-85 years with renal cell carcinoma.

The J gene is TRBJ1-1, the V gene TRBV21-1; the D segment call TRBD1 is taken from the table without a DNA check. TRBV21-1 has pseudogene status. This CDR3 is built from 14 residues. CDR3 bases: TGTGCCAGCAGCCCCCACAGGGTCTTGGGTCAGGCTTTCTTT. Translated: CASSPHRVLGQAFF.

The V gene is TRBV5-1, the J gene TRBJ2-7, with D possibly matching TRBD2 (5 bases). The CDR3 totals 13 residues. V lost 5 bases and J 7 bases, leaving 16 bases between the germline ends. Germline values: CDR1 SGHRS, CDR2 YFSETQ. CDR3 residues: CASRIAYEGEQYF. In nucleotides, the CDR3 is TGCGCCAGCAGGATTGCTTACGAGGGTGAGCAGTACTTC.

The CDR3 region is CASSFSGRAYGYTF. The CDR3 DNA follows: TGTGCCAGCAGCTTTTCGGGAAGGGCCTATGGCTACACCTTC. This chain uses TRBV5-6 with TRBJ1-2; no definite D call. Trimming pared 2 bases from V and 4 bases from J, leaving 12 bases between. Germline V gene sequence: CDR1 SGHDT, CDR2 YYEEEE. The CDR3 totals 14 residues.

Details on this clone: Additional DNA sequences in this sample encode the identical CDR3. V and J are TRBV15 and TRBJ2-5, with D tentatively TRBD1 (5 bases). The CDR3 is 14 residues long. The V gene lost 3 bases and the J gene lost 2 bases, with 10 bases spanning the gap. Germline loops: CDR1 LNHNV, CDR2 YYDKDF (reference sequence). CDR3 protein: CATSRGQGQETQYF. CDR3 coding DNA: TGTGCCACCAGCAGGGGCCAGGGACAAGAGACCCAGTACTTC.

J is TRBJ1-2 and V is TRBV27; D gene unclear. Deletions cut 8 bases from V and 8 bases from J, with 18 bases between. CDR3 length: 13 amino acids. Germline CDR1 is MNHEY and CDR2 is SMNVEV (reference sequence). This CDR3 is CASRSGGSVGYTF. As DNA, the CDR3 is TGTGCCAGCCGTTCTGGAGGGTCGGTAGGCTACACCTTC.

The V call is TRBV28, the J call TRBJ1-1; D not resolved. Deletions cut 8 bases from V and 1 base from J, with 14 bases between. The germline gives CDR1 MDHEN, CDR2 SYDVKM. CDR3 length: 14 residues. The CDR3 DNA reads TGTGCCAGCTCTGACATTCCCCGGAACACTGAAGCTTTCTTT. Its translation: CASSDIPRNTEAFF. The full variable domain, completed using reference TRBV28 and TRBJ1-1, is DVKVTQSSRYLVKRTGEKVFLECVQDMDHENMFWYRQDPGLGLRLIYFSYDVKMKEKGDIPEGYSVSREKKERFSLILESASTNQTSMYLCASSDIPRNTEAFFGQGTRLTVV.

This chain uses TRBV7-9 with TRBJ2-1, with D possibly being TRBD1 (6 bases). CDR3 size: 14 residues. Per the germline V gene, CDR1 is SEHNR and CDR2 is FQNEAQ (reference sequence). V was pared by 4 bases and J by 6 bases, with 13 bases between. The CDR3 DNA is TGTGCCAGCAGCTACAGGGAAATCAGCAATGAGCAGTTCTTC. Protein sequence: CASSYREISNEQFF.

The rearrangement uses TRBV7-2 and TRBJ1-3; a possible D gene is TRBD1 (6 bases). Trimming cost V 2 bases and J 4 bases, with 15 bases left between them. CDR1 and CDR2 (germline): SGHTA, FQGNSA. This CDR3 has 16 amino acids. Here the CDR3 reads CASSLKGGGAGNTIYF. CDR3 sequence (DNA): TGTGCCAGCAGCTTAAAGGGCGGGGGGGCCGGAAACACCATATATTTT.

This rearrangement joins TRBV5-1 to TRBJ2-5, with 8 bases lining up with TRBD2. CDR1 SGHRS and CDR2 YFSETQ come from the germline V gene. This CDR3 has 14 residues. The J segment lost 4 bases and the V segment lost 5 bases, leaving 7 bases of the junction unmatched. CDR3 loop: CASSNGGVAETQYF. The CDR3 DNA reads TGCGCCAGCAGTAACGGGGGGGTAGCAGAGACCCAGTACTTC.

The CDR3, as DNA: TGTGCCTGGAGTGTTCAGCCAGGTCGCTATGGCTACACCTTC. Its translation is CAWSVQPGRYGYTF. The rearrangement links TRBV30 to TRBJ1-2; D ambiguous. CDR3 length: 14 amino acids. Germline assignment: CDR1 GTSNPN and CDR2 SVGIG (reference sequence). Trimming pared 0 bases from V and 4 bases from J, leaving 12 bases between.

In this sample, this clone turned up once. The chain has TRBV7-2 and TRBJ2-3, with D possibly being TRBD2 (5 bases). Germline CDR1 reads SGHTA; CDR2 reads FQGNSA. V was clipped by 4 bases and J by 6 bases, with 11 bases between them. The CDR3 covers 13 residues. Here the CDR3 reads CASSSGLEDTQYF. The DNA for the CDR3 is TGTGCCAGCAGCTCAGGACTCGAGGATACGCAGTATTTT.

The chain uses TRBV15 and TRBJ2-6; unclear D gene. Trimming removed 0 bases from V and 4 bases from J, with 7 bases in between. Germline values: CDR1 LNHNV, CDR2 YYDKDF (reference sequence). CDR3 size: 15 residues. This chain's CDR3 is CATSRDRLGANVLTF. In DNA form, the CDR3 reads TGTGCCACCAGCAGAGACAGGTTGGGGGCCAACGTCCTGACTTTC.

This clone was detected only once. The rearrangement uses TRBV6-1 and TRBJ2-7; no firm D call. Germline V CDR1 and CDR2: MNHNS, SASEGT. V was pared by 6 bases and J by 3 bases, with 9 bases between. The CDR3 is 12 residues long. Here the CDR3 reads CASRAENYEQYF. DNA for the CDR3: TGTGCCAGCAGGGCAGAAAACTACGAGCAGTACTTC.

The CDR3 coding sequence is TGTGCCAGCAGTTTCCACCACCTGGGAGAGCAGTACTTC. This translates into CASSFHHLGEQYF. The chain employs TRBV27 and TRBJ2-7; D call uncertain. Germline CDR1 MNHEY, CDR2 SMNVEV (reference sequence). The V end lost 3 bases, the J end lost 7 bases, and 13 bases lay between the germline ends. The CDR3 is 13 residues long.

The genes are TRBV5-1 and TRBJ2-5, with 9 positions matching TRBD1. V gave up 4 bases and J gave up 0 bases; unmatched junction bases: 4. CDR1 and CDR2 from the germline V gene are SGHRS and YFSETQ. This CDR3 region has 15 residues. CDR3 coding DNA: TGCGCCAGCAGCCACGGGACAGGGTACCAAGAGACCCAGTACTTC. Its protein is CASSHGTGYQETQYF.

The chain employs TRBV6-1 and TRBJ1-2, with TRBD1 identical over 10 bases. V lost 2 bases and J lost 5; bases outside the gene matches: 5. Per germline, CDR1 MNHNS and CDR2 SASEGT. This CDR3 is 15 amino acids long. CDR3 sequence reads: CASSESGTGVYGYTF. CDR3 DNA: TGTGCCAGCAGTGAAAGCGGGACAGGGGTTTATGGCTACACCTTC.

The chain couples TRBV7-2 to TRBJ2-7, with D unclear. The CDR3 contains 13 residues. Germline V CDR1 and CDR2: SGHTA, FQGNSA. Trimming cost V 4 bases and J 0 bases, with 7 bases left between them. CDR3 region: CASSYSSSYEQYF. In DNA form, the CDR3 reads TGTGCCAGCAGCTATTCGAGCTCCTACGAGCAGTACTTC.

This chain links TRBV18 with TRBJ2-7, with unresolved D. Germline CDR1 reads KGHSH; CDR2 reads LQKENI. V was shortened by 5 bases and J by 6 bases, with 11 bases between the two germline ends. The CDR3 sequence is 12 residues long. The CDR3: CASSSLAGEQYF. CDR3 nucleotides: TGTGCCAGCTCATCTCTCGCCGGCGAGCAGTACTTC.

The sample holds a few counts of this clone. CDR3 loop: CASSVDQGSHEQYF. The CDR3 nucleotides read TGTGCCAGCAGCGTAGACCAGGGTTCACACGAGCAGTACTTC. The V call is TRBV7-2, the J call TRBJ2-7, with a possible D match to TRBD1 (5 bases). Trimming pared 5 bases from V and 5 bases from J, leaving 16 bases between. The CDR3 is 14 amino acids. The V gene's germline CDR1 is SGHTA and CDR2 FQGNSA.

The chain links TRBV5-1 to TRBJ1-1; D is possibly TRBD1 (6 bases). This CDR3 is built from 12 residues. The V end was cut by 3 bases, the J end by 5 bases, with 8 bases between. Germline loops: CDR1 SGHRS, CDR2 YFSETQ. The CDR3 DNA reads TGCGCCAGCAGCTCGACAGGAACTGAAGCTTTCTTT. Its translation: CASSSTGTEAFF.